The subject of this entry is one T cell receptor beta chain. This entry comes from a study of blood T cell repertoires in COVID-19. Study as a whole: PBMCs, B-cell-depleted T cells, or T cells provided the cDNA or gDNA that made up the material.

The CDR3 consists of 16 residues. In germline, CDR1 is MRHNA, CDR2 SNTAGT. Deletions cut 4 bases from V and 1 base from J, with 15 bases between. Authors' data handling: Estimated nucleated cell counts came from reference gene primer amplification. Clones were sequenced by immunoSEQ multiplex PCR, and TCRdb holds only the in-frame ones, with some missing. The V and J calls and clone size are taken from that table; D and trimming were inferred from the DNA. The sample includes approximately 120,000 clones, roughly four fifths of them seen just once. The V gene is TRBV6-4, the J gene TRBJ2-3; D may be TRBD2 (6 bases). This receptor was identified in a man aged 55 to 70 with acute or convalescent COVID-19. The material sequenced was peripheral blood. The CDR3 region has the DNA TGTGCCAGCAGTGTGTCGGGAGATTCTGGCACAGATACGCAGTATTTT. Amino acid sequence: CASSVSGDSGTDTQYF.